This T cell receptor (beta chain) came from a study of shared clonotypes between healthy human individuals. Positively selected for CCR7, the CD45RO-negative cells used as naive CD8 cells excluded terminally differentiated effector memory CD45RA+ cells. At the deep level, the assay was run. Profiling relied on immunoSEQ multiplex PCR, and the TCRdb table lists in-frame clones only, not all of them. The table includes about 2.1 million clones, 93% detected once. V was cut by 2 bases and J by 3 bases, with 5 bases left in between. This CDR3 spans 13 amino acids. Germline loops: CDR1 MNHEY, CDR2 SMNVEV (reference sequence).

The clonotype was recovered from a young man in good health. Some clones in this sample may be carry-over from other donors' samples. Sequenced sample: naive CD8+ T cells from PBMCs. The chain recombines TRBV27 with TRBJ1-5; D remains unclear. The CDR3 sequence is CASSLPPNQPQHF. The CDR3 DNA reads as TGTGCCAGCAGTTTACCTCCCAATCAGCCCCAGCATTTT.